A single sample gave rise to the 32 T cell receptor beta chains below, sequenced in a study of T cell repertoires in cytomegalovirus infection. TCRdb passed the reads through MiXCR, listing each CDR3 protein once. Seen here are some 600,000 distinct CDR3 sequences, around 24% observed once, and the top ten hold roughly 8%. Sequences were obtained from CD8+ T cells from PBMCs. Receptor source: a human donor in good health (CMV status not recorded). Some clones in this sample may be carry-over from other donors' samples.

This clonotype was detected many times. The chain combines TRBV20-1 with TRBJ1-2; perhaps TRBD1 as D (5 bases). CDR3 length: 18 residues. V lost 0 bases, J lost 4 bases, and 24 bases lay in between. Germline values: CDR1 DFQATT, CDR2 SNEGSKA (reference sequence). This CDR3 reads CSARDFWRQTRAIYGYTF. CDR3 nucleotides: TGCAGTGCTAGAGACTTTTGGAGACAGACCCGAGCGATCTATGGCTACACCTTC.

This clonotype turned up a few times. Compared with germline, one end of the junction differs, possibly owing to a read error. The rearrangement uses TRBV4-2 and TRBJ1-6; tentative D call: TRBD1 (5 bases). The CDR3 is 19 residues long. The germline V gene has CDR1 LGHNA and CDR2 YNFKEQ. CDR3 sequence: CASSEETLGRGSYNSPLHF. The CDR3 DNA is TGTGCCAGCAGCGAAGAAACCTTGGGGAGGGGTTCCTATAATTCACCCCTCCACTTT.

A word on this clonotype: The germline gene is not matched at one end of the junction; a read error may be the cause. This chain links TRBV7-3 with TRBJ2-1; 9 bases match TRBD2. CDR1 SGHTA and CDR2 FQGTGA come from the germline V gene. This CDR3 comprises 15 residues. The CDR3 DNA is TGTGCCAGCAACTTAGGCGGGGGGGCATCGGATGAGCAGTTCTTC. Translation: CASNLGGGASDEQFF.

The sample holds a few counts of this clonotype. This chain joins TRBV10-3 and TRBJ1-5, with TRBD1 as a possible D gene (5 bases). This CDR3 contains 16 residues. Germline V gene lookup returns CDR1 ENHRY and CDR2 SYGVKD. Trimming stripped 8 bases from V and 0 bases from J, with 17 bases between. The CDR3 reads CAISGGGRSSNQPQHF. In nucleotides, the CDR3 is TGTGCCATCTCGGGGGGAGGCAGATCTAGCAATCAGCCCCAGCATTTT.

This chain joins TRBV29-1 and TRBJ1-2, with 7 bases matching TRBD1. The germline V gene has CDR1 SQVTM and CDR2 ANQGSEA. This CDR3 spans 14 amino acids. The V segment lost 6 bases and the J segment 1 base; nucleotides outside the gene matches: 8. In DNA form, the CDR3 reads TGCAGCGTAGCAGCGCCAGGGGGTAACTATGGCTACACCTTC. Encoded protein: CSVAAPGGNYGYTF. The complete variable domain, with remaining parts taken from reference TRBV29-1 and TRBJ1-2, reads SAVISQKPSRDICQRGTSLTIQCQVDSQVTMMFWYRQQPGQSLTLIATANQGSEATYESGFVIDKFPISRPNLTFSTLTVSNMSPEDSSIYLCSVAAPGGNYGYTFGSGTRLTVV.

The CDR3 sequence: CSVEEGLSLGHEQYF. CDR3 in DNA: TGCAGCGTTGAAGAGGGACTCTCGTTAGGGCACGAGCAGTACTTC. This rearrangement joins TRBV29-1 to TRBJ2-7; D is possibly TRBD2 (6 bases). The V and J ends lost 0 bases and 5 bases respectively, with 17 bases between them. Germline values: CDR1 SQVTM, CDR2 ANQGSEA. This CDR3 comprises 15 residues.

CDR3 sequence (DNA): TGTGCCAGCAAGAAGACAGATTCTAACACTCAGGCTTTCTTT. Protein sequence: CASKKTDSNTQAFF. This sequence joins TRBV25-1 and TRBJ1-1, with D tentatively TRBD1 (5 bases). There are 14 residues in the CDR3. From germline, CDR1 is MGHDK and CDR2 SYGVNS. The V gene lost 7 bases and the J gene lost 11 bases, with 23 bases spanning the gap.

This CDR3 is CASSLSFVGVTNEKLFF. As DNA, the CDR3 is TGTGCCAGCAGCTTGAGTTTCGTGGGTGTCACTAATGAAAAACTGTTTTTT. V gene TRBV7-6 combines with J gene TRBJ1-4, with D uncertain. Deletions cut 3 bases from V and 2 bases from J, with 16 bases between. The CDR3 consists of 17 residues. CDR1 and CDR2 (germline): SGHVS, FNYEAQ.

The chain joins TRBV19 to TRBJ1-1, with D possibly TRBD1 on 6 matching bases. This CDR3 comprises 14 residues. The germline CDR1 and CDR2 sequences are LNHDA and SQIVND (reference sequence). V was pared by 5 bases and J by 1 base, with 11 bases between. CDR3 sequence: CASSAQGPNTEAFF. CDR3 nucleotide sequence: TGTGCCAGTAGTGCACAGGGACCGAACACTGAAGCTTTCTTT.

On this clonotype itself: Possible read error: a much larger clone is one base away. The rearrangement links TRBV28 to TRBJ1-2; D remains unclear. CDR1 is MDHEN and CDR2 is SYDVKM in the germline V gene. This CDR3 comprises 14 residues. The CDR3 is CANSWPGANYGYTF. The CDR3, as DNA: TGTGCCAACAGTTGGCCGGGAGCTAACTATGGCTACACCTTC.

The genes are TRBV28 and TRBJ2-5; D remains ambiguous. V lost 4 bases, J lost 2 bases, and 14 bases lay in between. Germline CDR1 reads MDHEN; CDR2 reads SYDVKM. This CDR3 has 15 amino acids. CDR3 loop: CASSSPFTVQETQYF. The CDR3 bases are TGTGCCAGCAGTTCCCCCTTCACGGTACAAGAGACCCAGTACTTC.

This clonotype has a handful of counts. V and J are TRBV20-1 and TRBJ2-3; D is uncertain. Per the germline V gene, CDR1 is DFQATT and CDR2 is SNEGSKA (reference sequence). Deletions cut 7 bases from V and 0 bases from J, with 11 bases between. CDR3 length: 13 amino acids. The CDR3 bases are TGCAGTGAGGGTACCTTGAGCACAGATACGCAGTATTTT. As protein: CSEGTLSTDTQYF.

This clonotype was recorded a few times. Here the CDR3 reads CASTSSSGYNSPLHF. The CDR3 coding sequence is TGTGCCAGTACATCCTCATCGGGATATAATTCACCCCTCCACTTT. This chain links TRBV7-9 with TRBJ1-6; no clear D gene. V lost 9 bases, J lost 4 bases, and 16 bases lay in between. The CDR3 extends over 15 amino acids. Looked up from germline, CDR1 is SEHNR and CDR2 is FQNEAQ (reference sequence).

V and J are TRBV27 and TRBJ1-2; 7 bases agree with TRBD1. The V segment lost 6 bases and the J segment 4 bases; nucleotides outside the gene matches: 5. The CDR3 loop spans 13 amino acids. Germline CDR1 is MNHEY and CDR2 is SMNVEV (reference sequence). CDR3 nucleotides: TGTGCCAGCAGAAGCCCAGGGGGCTATGGCTACACCTTC. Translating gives CASRSPGGYGYTF.

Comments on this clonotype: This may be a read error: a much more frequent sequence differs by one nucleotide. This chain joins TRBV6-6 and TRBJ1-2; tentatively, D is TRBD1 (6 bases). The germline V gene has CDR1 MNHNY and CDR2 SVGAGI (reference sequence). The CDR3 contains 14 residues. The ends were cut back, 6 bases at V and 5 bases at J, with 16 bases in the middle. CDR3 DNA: TGTGCCAGCAGAGACCTTGGACAGACATATGGCTACACCTTC. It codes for CASRDLGQTYGYTF.

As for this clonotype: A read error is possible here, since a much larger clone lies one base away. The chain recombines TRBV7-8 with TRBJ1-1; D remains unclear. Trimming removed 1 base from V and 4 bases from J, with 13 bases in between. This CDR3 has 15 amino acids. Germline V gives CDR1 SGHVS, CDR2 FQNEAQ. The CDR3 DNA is TGTGCCAGCAGCTTAGGACGGGTGAGTGGCACTGAAGCTTTCTTT. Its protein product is CASSLGRVSGTEAFF.

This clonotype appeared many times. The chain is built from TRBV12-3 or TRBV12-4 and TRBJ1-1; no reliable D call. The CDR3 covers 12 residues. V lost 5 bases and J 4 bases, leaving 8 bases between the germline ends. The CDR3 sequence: CASSPLTTEAFF. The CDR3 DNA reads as TGTGCCAGCAGTCCTCTTACCACTGAAGCTTTCTTT.

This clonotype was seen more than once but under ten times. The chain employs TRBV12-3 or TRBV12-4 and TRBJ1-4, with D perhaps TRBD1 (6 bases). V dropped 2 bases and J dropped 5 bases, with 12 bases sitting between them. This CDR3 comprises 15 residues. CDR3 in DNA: TGTGCCAGCAGTTTAACAGGCACAGGGAATGAAAAACTGTTTTTT. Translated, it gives CASSLTGTGNEKLFF.

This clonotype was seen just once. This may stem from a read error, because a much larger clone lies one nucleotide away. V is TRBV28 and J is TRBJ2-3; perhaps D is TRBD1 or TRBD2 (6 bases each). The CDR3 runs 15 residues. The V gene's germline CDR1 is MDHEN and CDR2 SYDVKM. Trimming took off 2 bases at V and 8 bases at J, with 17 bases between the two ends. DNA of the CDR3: TGTGCCAGCAGTTTAGGTCGGGGGCCCGCAGGTACGCAGTATTTT. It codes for CASSLGRGPAGTQYF.

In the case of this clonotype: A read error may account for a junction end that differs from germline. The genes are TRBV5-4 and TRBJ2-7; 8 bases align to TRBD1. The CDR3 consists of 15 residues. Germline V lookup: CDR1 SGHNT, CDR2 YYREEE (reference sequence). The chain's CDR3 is CVSVSSGTGKYEQYF. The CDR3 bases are TGTGTCAGCGTTTCCTCAGGGACAGGAAAGTACGAGCAGTACTTC.

The CDR3 region has the DNA TGTGCCAGCAGTTTTAGGTATTCCGGGGGCAAAAACATTCAGTACTTC. Protein: CASSFRYSGGKNIQYF. The rearrangement uses TRBV28 and TRBJ2-4; TRBD2 might be the D (6 bases). V lost 3 bases and J lost 3, with 15 bases in between. Germline-derived CDR1 and CDR2 are MDHEN and SYDVKM. The CDR3 is made up of 16 amino acids.

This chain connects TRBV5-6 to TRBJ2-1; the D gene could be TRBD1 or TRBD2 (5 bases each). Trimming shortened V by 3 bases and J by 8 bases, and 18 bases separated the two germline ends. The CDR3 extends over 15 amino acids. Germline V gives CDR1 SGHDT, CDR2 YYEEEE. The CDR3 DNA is TGTGCCAGCAGCTCCGGGACCCGGTGGGTGGATGAGCAGTTCTTC. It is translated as CASSSGTRWVDEQFF.

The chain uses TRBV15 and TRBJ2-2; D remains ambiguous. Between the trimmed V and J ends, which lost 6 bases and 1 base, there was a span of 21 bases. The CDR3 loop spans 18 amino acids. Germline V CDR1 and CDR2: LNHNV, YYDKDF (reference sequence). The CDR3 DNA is TGTGCCACCAGAACAAGCAGCGCCCACGAAAAGAACACCGGGGAGCTGTTTTTT. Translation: CATRTSSAHEKNTGELFF.

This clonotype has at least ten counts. The CDR3 is CASNDLGDTQYF. For the CDR3, the DNA is TGTGCCAGCAACGATCTGGGAGATACGCAGTATTTT. The chain links TRBV28 to TRBJ2-3; no definite D call. Trimming cost V 7 bases and J 5 bases, with 10 bases left between them. Germline loops: CDR1 MDHEN, CDR2 SYDVKM. The CDR3 spans 12 residues. The entire variable domain, with the rest obtained from reference TRBV28 and TRBJ2-3, is as follows: DVKVTQSSRYLVKRTGEKVFLECVQDMDHENMFWYRQDPGLGLRLIYFSYDVKMKEKGDIPEGYSVSREKKERFSLILESASTNQTSMYLCASNDLGDTQYFGPGTRLTVL.

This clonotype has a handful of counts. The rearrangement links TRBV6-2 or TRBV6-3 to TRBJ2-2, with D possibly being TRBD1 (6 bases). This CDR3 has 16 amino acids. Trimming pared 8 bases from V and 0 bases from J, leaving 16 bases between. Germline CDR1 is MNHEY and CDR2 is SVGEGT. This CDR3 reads CASLPNQGPNTGELFF. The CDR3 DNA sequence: TGTGCCAGCCTCCCGAACCAGGGGCCGAACACCGGGGAGCTGTTTTTT.

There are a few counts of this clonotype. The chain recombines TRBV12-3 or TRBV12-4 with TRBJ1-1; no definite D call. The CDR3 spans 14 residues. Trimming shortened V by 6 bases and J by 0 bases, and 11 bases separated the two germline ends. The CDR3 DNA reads TGTGCCAGCAGCCTTTCTCTTATGAACACTGAAGCTTTCTTT. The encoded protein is CASSLSLMNTEAFF.

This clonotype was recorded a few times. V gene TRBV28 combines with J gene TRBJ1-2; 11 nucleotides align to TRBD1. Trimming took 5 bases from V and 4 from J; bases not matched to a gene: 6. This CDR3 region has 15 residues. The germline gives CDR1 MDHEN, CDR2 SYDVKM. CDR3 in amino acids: CASSARTGGPYGYTF. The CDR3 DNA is TGTGCCAGCAGTGCCAGGACAGGGGGCCCCTATGGCTACACCTTC.

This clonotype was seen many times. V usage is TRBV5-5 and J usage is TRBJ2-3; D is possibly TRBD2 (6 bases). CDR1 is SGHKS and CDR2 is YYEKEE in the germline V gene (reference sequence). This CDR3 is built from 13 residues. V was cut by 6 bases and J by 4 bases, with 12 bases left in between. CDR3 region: CASNVGGADTQYF. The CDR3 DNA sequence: TGTGCCAGCAACGTTGGCGGGGCAGATACGCAGTATTTT. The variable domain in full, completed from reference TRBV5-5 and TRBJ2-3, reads DAGVTQSPTHLIKTRGQQVTLRCSPISGHKSVSWYQQVLGQGPQFIFQYYEKEERGRGNFPDRFSARQFPNYSSELNVNALLLGDSALYLCASNVGGADTQYFGPGTRLTVL.

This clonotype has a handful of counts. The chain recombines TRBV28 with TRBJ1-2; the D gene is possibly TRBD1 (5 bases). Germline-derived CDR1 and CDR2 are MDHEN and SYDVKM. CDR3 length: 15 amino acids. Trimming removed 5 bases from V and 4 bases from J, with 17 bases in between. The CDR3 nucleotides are TGTGCCAGCAGTCTTGATTGGGGGTCGGCCTATGGCTACACCTTC. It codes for CASSLDWGSAYGYTF.

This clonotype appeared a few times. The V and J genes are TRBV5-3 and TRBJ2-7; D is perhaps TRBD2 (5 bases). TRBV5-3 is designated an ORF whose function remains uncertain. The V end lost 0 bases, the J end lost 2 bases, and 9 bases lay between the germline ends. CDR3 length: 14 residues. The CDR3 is CARSLEVATYEQYV. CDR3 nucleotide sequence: TGTGCCAGAAGCTTGGAGGTAGCGACCTACGAGCAGTACGTC.

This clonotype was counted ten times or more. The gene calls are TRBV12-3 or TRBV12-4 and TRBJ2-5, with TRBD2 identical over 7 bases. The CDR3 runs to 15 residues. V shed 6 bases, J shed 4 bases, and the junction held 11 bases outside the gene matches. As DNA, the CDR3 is TGTGCCAGCAGATTCCTGGGGGGGGAGGGAGAGACCCAGTACTTC. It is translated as CASRFLGGEGETQYF.

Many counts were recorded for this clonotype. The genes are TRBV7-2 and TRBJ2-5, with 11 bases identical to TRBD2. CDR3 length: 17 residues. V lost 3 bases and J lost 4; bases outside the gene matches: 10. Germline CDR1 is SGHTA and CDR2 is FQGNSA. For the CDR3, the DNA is TGTGCCAGCAGCTTCGGTAGGACTAGCGGGCCTAGAGAGACCCAGTACTTC. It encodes CASSFGRTSGPRETQYF.